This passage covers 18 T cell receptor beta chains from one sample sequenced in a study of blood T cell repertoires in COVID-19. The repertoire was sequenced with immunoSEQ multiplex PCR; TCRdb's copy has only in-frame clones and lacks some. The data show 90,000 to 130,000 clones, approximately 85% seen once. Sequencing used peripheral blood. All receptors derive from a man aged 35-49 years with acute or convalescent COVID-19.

The CDR3 DNA reads TGCGCCAGCAAGTGGGACTCCCAGGATTCGTACGAGCAGTACTTC. It yields the protein CASKWDSQDSYEQYF. This sequence joins TRBV5-1 and TRBJ2-7; D perhaps matches TRBD2 (6 bases). V dropped 6 bases and J dropped 4 bases, with 20 bases sitting between them. Germline loops: CDR1 SGHRS, CDR2 YFSETQ. The CDR3 is 15 residues long.

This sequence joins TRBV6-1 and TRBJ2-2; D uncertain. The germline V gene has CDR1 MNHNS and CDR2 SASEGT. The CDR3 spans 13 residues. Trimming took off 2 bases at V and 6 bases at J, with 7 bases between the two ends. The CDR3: CASSEFGSGELFF. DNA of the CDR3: TGTGCCAGCAGTGAATTCGGGTCCGGGGAGCTGTTTTTT.

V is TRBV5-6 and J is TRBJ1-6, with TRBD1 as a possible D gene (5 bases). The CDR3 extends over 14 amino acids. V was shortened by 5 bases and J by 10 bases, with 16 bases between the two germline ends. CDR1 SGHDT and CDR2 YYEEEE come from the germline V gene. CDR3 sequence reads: CASSSDQGWSPLHF. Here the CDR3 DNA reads TGTGCCAGCAGTTCTGACCAGGGATGGTCACCCCTCCACTTT.

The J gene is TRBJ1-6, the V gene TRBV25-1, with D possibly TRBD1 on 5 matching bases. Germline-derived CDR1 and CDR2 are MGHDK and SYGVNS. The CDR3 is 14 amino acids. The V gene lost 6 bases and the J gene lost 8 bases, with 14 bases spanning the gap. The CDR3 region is CASRGVGTDSPLHF. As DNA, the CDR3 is TGTGCCAGCAGAGGGGTAGGTACGGATTCACCCCTCCACTTT.

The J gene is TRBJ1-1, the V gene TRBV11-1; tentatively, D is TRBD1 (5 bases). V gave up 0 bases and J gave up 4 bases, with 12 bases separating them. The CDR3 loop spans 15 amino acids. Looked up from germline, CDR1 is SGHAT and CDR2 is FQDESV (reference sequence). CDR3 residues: CASSLAGVVGTEAFF. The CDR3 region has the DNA TGTGCCAGCAGCTTAGCAGGGGTGGTAGGCACTGAAGCTTTCTTT.

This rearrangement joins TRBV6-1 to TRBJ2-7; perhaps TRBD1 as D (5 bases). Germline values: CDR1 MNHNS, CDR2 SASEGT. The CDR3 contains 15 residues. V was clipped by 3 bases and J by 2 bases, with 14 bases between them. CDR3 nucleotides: TGTGCCAGCAGTGAGTCATTTGGGGCCACCTACGAGCAGTACTTC. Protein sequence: CASSESFGATYEQYF.

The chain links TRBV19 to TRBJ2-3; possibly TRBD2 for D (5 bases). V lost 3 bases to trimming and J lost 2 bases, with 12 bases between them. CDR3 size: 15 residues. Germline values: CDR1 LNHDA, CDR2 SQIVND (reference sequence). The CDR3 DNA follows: TGTGCCAGTAGTATTAGCGTCTCAAACACAGATACGCAGTATTTT. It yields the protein CASSISVSNTDTQYF.

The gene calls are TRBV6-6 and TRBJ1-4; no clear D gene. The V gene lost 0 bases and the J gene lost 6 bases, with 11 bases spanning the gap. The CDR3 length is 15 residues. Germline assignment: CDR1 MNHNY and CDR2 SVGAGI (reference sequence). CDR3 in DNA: TGTGCCAGCAGTTACTCGCGGAGGGATCATGAAAAACTGTTTTTT. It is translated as CASSYSRRDHEKLFF.

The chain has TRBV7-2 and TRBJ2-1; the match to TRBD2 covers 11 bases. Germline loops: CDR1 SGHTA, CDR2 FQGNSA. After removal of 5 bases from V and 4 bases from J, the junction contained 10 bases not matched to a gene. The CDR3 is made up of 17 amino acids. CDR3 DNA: TGTGCCAGCAGCCCCCTGGGGCTAGCGGGGGGTTACAATGAGCAGTTCTTC. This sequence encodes CASSPLGLAGGYNEQFF.

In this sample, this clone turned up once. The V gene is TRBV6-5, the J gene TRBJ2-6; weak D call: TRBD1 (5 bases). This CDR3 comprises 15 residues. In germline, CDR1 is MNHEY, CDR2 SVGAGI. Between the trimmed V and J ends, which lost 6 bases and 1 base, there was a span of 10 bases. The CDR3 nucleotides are TGTGCCAGCAGGACCCAGGGTTCTGGGGCCAACGTCCTGACTTTC. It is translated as CASRTQGSGANVLTF.

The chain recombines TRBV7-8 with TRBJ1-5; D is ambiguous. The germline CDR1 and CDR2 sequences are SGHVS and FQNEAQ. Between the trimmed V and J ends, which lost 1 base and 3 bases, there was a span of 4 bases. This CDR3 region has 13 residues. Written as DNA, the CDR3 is TGTGCCAGCAGCTTAGTCTCCAATCAGCCCCAGCATTTT. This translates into CASSLVSNQPQHF. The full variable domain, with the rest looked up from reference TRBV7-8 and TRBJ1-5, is GAGVSQSPRYKVAKRGQDVALRCDPISGHVSLFWYQQALGQGPEFLTYFQNEAQLDKSGLPSDRFFAERPEGSVSTLKIQRTQQEDSAVYLCASSLVSNQPQHFGDGTRLSIL.

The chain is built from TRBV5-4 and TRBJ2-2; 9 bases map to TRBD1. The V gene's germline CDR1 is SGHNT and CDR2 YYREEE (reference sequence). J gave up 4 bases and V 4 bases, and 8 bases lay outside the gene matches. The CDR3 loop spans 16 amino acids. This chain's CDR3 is CASSQGQGWSTGELFF. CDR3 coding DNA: TGTGCCAGCAGCCAGGGACAGGGTTGGTCCACCGGGGAGCTGTTTTTT.

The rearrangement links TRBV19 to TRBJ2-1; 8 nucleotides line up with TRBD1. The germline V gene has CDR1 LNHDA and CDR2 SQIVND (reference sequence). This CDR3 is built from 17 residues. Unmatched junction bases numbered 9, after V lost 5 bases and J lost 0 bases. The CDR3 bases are TGTGCCAGTAGTCTAGGGACAGGAGGCCTCTCCTACAATGAGCAGTTCTTC. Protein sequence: CASSLGTGGLSYNEQFF.

CDR3 residues: CASSLEVAGGPSKTQYF. In DNA form, the CDR3 reads TGTGCCAGCAGCTTAGAAGTAGCGGGGGGGCCTTCAAAGACCCAGTACTTC. This sequence joins TRBV7-6 and TRBJ2-5; TRBD2 matches at 11 bases. V trimming: 1 base; J trimming: 6 bases; junction bases outside the gene matches: 10. The CDR3 loop spans 17 amino acids. CDR1 is SGHVS and CDR2 is FNYEAQ in the germline V gene.

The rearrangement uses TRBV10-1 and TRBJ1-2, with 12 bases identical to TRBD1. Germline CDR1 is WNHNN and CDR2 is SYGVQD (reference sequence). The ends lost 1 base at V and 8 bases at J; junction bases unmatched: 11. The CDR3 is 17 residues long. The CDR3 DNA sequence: TGCGCCAGCAGTGAGTGTGGGACAGGGGGCGCAAAAGACGGCTACACCTTC. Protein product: CASSECGTGGAKDGYTF.

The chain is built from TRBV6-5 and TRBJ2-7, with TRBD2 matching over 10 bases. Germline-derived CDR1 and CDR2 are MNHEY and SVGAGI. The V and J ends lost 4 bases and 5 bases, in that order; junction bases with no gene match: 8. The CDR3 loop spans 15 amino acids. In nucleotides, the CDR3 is TGTGCCAGCAGTTTACCGGGTAGCGGGGGGCACGAGCAGTACTTC. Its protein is CASSLPGSGGHEQYF.

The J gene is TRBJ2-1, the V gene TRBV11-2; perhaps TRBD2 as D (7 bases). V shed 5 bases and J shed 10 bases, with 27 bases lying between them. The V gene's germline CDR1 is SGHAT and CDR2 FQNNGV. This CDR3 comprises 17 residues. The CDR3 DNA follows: TGTGCCAGCAGCCAGAACCCGGCGGGAGAAGGGACATCGGAGCAGTTCTTC. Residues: CASSQNPAGEGTSEQFF. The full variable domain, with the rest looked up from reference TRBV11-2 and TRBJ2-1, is EAGVAQSPRYKIIEKRQSVAFWCNPISGHATLYWYQQILGQGPKLLIQFQNNGVVDDSQLPKDRFSAERLKGVDSTLKIQPAKLEDSAVYLCASSQNPAGEGTSEQFFGPGTRLTVL.

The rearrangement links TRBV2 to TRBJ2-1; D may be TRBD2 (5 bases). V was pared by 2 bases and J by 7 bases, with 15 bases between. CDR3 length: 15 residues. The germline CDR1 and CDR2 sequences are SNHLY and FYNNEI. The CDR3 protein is CASSEKGVNNNEQFF. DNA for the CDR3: TGTGCCAGCAGTGAAAAGGGAGTCAATAATAATGAGCAGTTCTTC.